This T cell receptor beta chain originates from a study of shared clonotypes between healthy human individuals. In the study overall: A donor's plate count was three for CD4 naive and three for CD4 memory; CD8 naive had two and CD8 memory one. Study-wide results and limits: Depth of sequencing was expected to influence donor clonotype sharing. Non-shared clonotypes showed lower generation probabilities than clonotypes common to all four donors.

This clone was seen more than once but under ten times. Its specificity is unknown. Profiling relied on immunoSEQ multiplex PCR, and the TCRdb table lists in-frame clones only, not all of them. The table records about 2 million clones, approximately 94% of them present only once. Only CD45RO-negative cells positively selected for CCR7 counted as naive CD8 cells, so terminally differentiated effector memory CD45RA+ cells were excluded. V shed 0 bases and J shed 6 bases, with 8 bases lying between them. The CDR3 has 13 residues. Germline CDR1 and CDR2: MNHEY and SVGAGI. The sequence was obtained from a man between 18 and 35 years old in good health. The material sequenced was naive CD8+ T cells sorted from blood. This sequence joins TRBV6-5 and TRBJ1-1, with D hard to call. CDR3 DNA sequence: TGTGCCAGCAGTTACTCGGAGGTGGCTGAAGCTTTCTTT. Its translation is CASSYSEVAEAFF.